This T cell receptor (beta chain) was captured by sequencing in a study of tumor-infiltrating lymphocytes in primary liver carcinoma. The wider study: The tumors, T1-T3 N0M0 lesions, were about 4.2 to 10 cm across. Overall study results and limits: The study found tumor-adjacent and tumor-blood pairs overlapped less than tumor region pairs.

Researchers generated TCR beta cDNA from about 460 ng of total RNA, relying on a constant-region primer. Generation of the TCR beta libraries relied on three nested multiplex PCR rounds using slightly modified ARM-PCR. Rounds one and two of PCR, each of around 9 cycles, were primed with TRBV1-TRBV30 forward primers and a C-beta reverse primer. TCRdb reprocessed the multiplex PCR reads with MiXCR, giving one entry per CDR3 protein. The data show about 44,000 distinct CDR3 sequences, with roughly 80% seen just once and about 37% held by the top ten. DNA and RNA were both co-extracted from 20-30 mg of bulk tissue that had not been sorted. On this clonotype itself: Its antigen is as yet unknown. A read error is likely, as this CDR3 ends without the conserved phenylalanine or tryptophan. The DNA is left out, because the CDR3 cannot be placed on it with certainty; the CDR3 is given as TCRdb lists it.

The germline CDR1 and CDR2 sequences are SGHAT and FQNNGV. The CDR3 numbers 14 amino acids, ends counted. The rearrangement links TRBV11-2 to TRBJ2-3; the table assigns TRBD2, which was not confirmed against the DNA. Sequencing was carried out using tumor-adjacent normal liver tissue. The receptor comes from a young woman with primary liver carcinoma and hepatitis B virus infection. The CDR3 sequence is CASSFKRGTDTHYL.